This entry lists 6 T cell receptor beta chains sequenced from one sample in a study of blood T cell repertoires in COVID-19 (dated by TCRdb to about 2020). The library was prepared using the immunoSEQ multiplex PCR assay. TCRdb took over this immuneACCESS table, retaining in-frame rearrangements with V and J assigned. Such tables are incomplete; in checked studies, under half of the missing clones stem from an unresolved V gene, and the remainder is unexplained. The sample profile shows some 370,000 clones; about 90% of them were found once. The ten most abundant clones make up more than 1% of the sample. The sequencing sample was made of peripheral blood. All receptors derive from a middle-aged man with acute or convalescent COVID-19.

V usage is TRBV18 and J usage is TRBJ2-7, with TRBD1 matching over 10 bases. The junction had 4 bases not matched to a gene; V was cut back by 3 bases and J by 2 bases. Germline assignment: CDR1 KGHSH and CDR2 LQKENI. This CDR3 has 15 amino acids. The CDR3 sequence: CASSPGTGATYEQYF. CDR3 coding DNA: TGTGCCAGCTCACCGGGGACAGGGGCGACCTACGAGCAGTACTTC.

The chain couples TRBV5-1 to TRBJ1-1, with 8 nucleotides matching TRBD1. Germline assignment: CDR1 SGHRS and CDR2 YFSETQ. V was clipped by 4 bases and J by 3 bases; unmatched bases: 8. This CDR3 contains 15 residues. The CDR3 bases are TGCGCCAGCAGCCCACGCCAGGGGGCACACACTGAAGCTTTCTTT. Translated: CASSPRQGAHTEAFF. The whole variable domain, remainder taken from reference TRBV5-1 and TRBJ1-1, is KAGVTQTPRYLIKTRGQQVTLSCSPISGHRSVSWYQQTPGQGLQFLFEYFSETQRNKGNFPGRFSGRQFSNSRSEMNVSTLELGDSALYLCASSPRQGAHTEAFFGQGTRLTVV.

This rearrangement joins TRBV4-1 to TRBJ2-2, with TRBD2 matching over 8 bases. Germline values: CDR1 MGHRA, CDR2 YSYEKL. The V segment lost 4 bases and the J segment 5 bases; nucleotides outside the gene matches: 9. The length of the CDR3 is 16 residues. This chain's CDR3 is CASSPRASGGTGELFF. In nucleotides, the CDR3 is TGCGCCAGCAGCCCCCGGGCCAGCGGGGGTACCGGGGAGCTGTTTTTT.

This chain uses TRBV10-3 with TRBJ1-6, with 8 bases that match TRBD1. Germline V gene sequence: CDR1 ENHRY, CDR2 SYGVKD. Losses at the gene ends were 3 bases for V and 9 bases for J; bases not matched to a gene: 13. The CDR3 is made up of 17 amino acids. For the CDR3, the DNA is TGTGCCATCAGTGACCTACCGCCGGGACAGGTGGGTTCACCCCTCCACTTT. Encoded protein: CAISDLPPGQVGSPLHF.

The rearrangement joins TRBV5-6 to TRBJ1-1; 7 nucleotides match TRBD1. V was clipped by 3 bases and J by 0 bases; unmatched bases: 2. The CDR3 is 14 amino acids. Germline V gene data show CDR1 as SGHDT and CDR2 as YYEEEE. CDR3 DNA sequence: TGTGCCAGCAGCTGGGGACAGTTGAACACTGAAGCTTTCTTT. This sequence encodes CASSWGQLNTEAFF.

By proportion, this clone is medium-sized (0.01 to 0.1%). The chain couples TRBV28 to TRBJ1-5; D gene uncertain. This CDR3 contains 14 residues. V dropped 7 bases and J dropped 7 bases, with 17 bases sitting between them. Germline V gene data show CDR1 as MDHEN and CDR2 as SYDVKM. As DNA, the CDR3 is TGTGCCAGCAAAAACAGCCGACCCAACCAGCCCCAGCATTTT. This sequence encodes CASKNSRPNQPQHF.